This T cell receptor (beta chain) was identified during a study of T cell repertoires in cytomegalovirus infection. The overall study: As its CMV epitopes, the study selected recently identified HLA-C-restricted and well-studied HLA-B-restricted targets. A matching HLA type, together with CMV infection, was signaled by public TCR beta signatures.

As for this clonotype: Its antigen is currently unknown.

This CDR3 comprises 14 residues. V lost 7 bases and J lost 1; bases outside the gene matches: 3. The germline gives CDR1 LNHNV, CDR2 YYDKDF (reference sequence). TCRdb itself ran the reads through MiXCR, one entry per CDR3 protein. The table includes 250,000 to 300,000 distinct CDR3 sequences, about 20% detected once. Study-level results: Based on cumulative public TCR beta family frequency, carriers of CMV plus the relevant HLA were identified. Within the response measured ex vivo, HLA-C-restricted CMV-specific TCR beta clonotypes were dominant.

The V and J genes are TRBV15 and TRBJ2-1; TRBD2 matches at 8 bases. The material sequenced was cultured PBMCs, taken from culture after CMV antigen stimulation. The origin of this receptor is a human donor in good health (CMV status not recorded). Some clones in this sample may be carry-over from other donors' samples. CDR3 region: CATTREGSYNEQFF. CDR3 nucleotide sequence: TGTGCCACCACTCGGGAGGGATCCTACAATGAGCAGTTCTTC.